Shown below are 7 T cell receptor beta chains from a single sample sequenced in a study of T cells in Graves' hyperthyroidism and ophthalmopathy (dated by TCRdb to the late 2010s). Libraries were made using multiplex PCR. Sequencing relied on an Illumina HiSeq 2000. The TCR beta CDR3 regions were amplified from RNA transcripts. For the first round of RT-PCR on the TCR CDR3, the HTBI primer set was used together with the Qiagen OneStep RT-PCR kit. The public reads were quality trimmed at Q25 with fastp and then assembled into clones with MiXCR by TCRdb, keeping productive beta chains. Each CDR3 protein appears once, grouped with its most common genes and DNA. The sample table holds approximately 95,000 distinct CDR3 sequences, of which approximately 42% were seen once. The ten largest clonotypes hold about a tenth of the sample. The sequencing input was peripheral blood or thyroid tissue (not recorded which). The receptors stem from a woman aged 25 to 39 with Graves' hyperthyroidism.

On this clonotype itself: The junction departs from the called germline gene at one end, perhaps through a read error. The chain uses TRBV18 and TRBJ1-2, with TRBD1 identical over 12 bases. The CDR3 has 16 amino acids. Germline V gives CDR1 KGHSH, CDR2 LQKENI. Here the CDR3 reads CASPPPWGTGGLGYTF. The CDR3 DNA follows: TGTGCCAGCCCACCACCGTGGGGGACAGGGGGCCTCGGCTACACCTTC.

On this clonotype: This sequence may be a read error, since a much larger clone differs from it by one base. The J gene is TRBJ1-5, the V gene TRBV27; D call uncertain. The CDR3 loop spans 14 amino acids. Germline loops: CDR1 MNHEY, CDR2 SMNVEV (reference sequence). CDR3 sequence (DNA): TGTGCCAGCAGTTTATGGTATCCGGGGAGGGCCCAGCGTTTT. Protein: CASSLWYPGRAQRF.

The chain combines TRBV6-6 with TRBJ2-5, with TRBD1 identical over 10 bases. Germline CDR1 reads MNHNY; CDR2 reads SVGAGI (reference sequence). With 6 bases clipped from V and 9 bases from J, the junction kept 7 bases outside the gene matches. CDR3 size: 13 residues. DNA for the CDR3: TGTGCCAGCAGCCGCGGGACAGGGGAGGCCCAGTACTTC. Protein: CASSRGTGEAQYF.

This clonotype was observed a handful of times. The chain links TRBV3-1 to TRBJ1-1; D gene unclear. This CDR3 is built from 13 residues. The germline gives CDR1 LGHDT, CDR2 YNNKEL (reference sequence). V lost 0 bases to trimming and J lost 10 bases, with 12 bases between them. CDR3 amino acids: CASSQDLRRTAFF. Written as DNA, the CDR3 is TGTGCCAGCAGCCAAGATTTAAGACGAACAGCTTTCTTT.

There are many counts of this clonotype. The V and J genes are TRBV7-2 and TRBJ2-5; 11 bases agree with TRBD2. The CDR3 has 17 amino acids. Germline values: CDR1 SGHTA, CDR2 FQGNSA. V shed 0 bases and J 6 bases; nucleotides not matched to a gene: 9. CDR3 in amino acids: CASSLAWAGTSGQTQYF. In DNA form, the CDR3 reads TGTGCCAGCAGCTTAGCTTGGGCAGGGACTAGCGGTCAGACCCAGTACTTC. Variable domain in full (rest from reference TRBV7-2 and TRBJ2-5): GAGVSQSPSNKVTEKGKDVELRCDPISGHTALYWYRQSLGQGLEFLIYFQGNSAPDKSGLPSDRFSAERTGGSVSTLTIQRTQQEDSAVYLCASSLAWAGTSGQTQYFGPGTRLLVL.

Turning to this clonotype: Relative to the germline gene, one junction end is altered; a read error may explain this. The chain links TRBV7-9 to TRBJ1-1, with 7 bases aligning to TRBD1. This CDR3 contains 13 residues. Germline V CDR1 and CDR2: SEHNR, FQNEAQ (reference sequence). The CDR3 DNA reads TGCGCCAGCAGCCAACTAGACAGGGCTGAAGCTTTCTTT. Translated: CASSQLDRAEAFF.

The chain's CDR3 is CASSEAGDGHNQPQYF. The DNA for the CDR3 is TGTGCCAGCAGTGAAGCAGGGGACGGACACAATCAGCCCCAGTACTTC. The chain carries TRBV6-1 and TRBJ2-5; D tentatively fits TRBD1 or TRBD2 (5 bases each). Germline V lookup: CDR1 MNHNS, CDR2 SASEGT. This CDR3 spans 16 amino acids. Trimming left V 0 bases short and J 9 bases short, with 20 bases between.